The text below deals with one T cell receptor (beta chain). What it binds is unknown. The data belong to a study of cytomegalovirus exposure and HLA in healthy donors. Points from the study as a whole: The study recorded 150 to 200 TCR beta chains that were cytomegalovirus-associated.

PCR employed 60 Vbeta and 13 Jbeta primers. Clones were sequenced by immunoSEQ multiplex PCR, and TCRdb holds only the in-frame ones, with some missing. There are tens of thousands of clones in the sample; over 70% occur only once, and more than 7% lies in the top ten. CDR3 length: 15 residues. V lost 4 bases, J lost 0 bases, and 6 bases stayed unmatched. Germline CDR1 is SGHTS and CDR2 is YDEGEE. Sample: PBMCs. The rearrangement joins TRBV5-8 to TRBJ1-2; 7 nucleotides align to TRBD1. The TCR sequence derives from a man aged 25 to 45 in good health and CMV-seropositive. CDR3: CASSTGQRTNYGYTF. In nucleotides, the CDR3 is TGTGCCAGCAGCACGGGACAGCGGACTAACTATGGCTACACCTTC.